The 5 T cell receptor beta chains presented below share a single source sample, sequenced in a study of OX40 agonist ivuxolimab in advanced cancers. The method was immunoSEQ multiplex PCR; TCRdb's version includes in-frame clones alone and lacks a portion of them. The profile shows 55,000 to 75,000 clones, around 90% of them singletons. The specimen was CD4+ or CD8+ T cells sorted from blood, collected in a trial of the OX40 agonist ivuxolimab. Every receptor here comes from an adult with an advanced solid tumor such as melanoma, head and neck, liver or kidney cancer.

The V and J genes are TRBV9 and TRBJ1-2; tentatively, D is TRBD1 (5 bases). The germline V gene has CDR1 SGDLS and CDR2 YYNGEE. This CDR3 contains 12 residues. V shed 5 bases and J shed 4 bases, with 9 bases lying between them. The CDR3 protein is CASSTGGYGYTF. The CDR3 DNA sequence: TGTGCCAGCAGTACAGGAGGCTATGGCTACACCTTC.

The gene calls are TRBV29-1 and TRBJ1-3; D call uncertain. The CDR3 is 11 amino acids. CDR1 and CDR2 (germline): SQVTM, ANQGSEA. Trimming took 5 bases from V and 2 from J, leaving 4 bases between them. CDR3 DNA sequence: TGCAGCGTTACCGCTGGAAACACCATATATTTT. Its protein is CSVTAGNTIYF.

This chain uses TRBV7-9 with TRBJ1-4; D remains unclear. The CDR3 extends over 15 amino acids. Per the germline V gene, CDR1 is SEHNR and CDR2 is FQNEAQ (reference sequence). The V end lost 0 bases, the J end lost 8 bases, and 13 bases lay between the germline ends. CDR3 nucleotides: TGTGCCAGCAGCTTAGCGAGAGTCGAGGAAGAAAAACTGTTTTTT. As protein: CASSLARVEEEKLFF.

The chain is built from TRBV9 and TRBJ2-1; the D gene could be TRBD1 or TRBD2 (5 bases each). The V end lost 2 bases, the J end lost 6 bases, and 15 bases lay between the germline ends. The CDR3 covers 15 residues. The germline V gene encodes CDR1 SGDLS and CDR2 YYNGEE. The CDR3 protein is CASSVGVATGNEQFF. The CDR3 DNA is TGTGCCAGCAGCGTGGGGGTAGCTACTGGCAATGAGCAGTTCTTC.

V is TRBV28 and J is TRBJ1-2, with 8 bases aligning to TRBD1. There are 16 residues in the CDR3. J was trimmed by 5 bases and V by 6 bases; bases with no gene match: 14. The germline CDR1 and CDR2 sequences are MDHEN and SYDVKM. The CDR3 sequence: CASRQTGGGRFYGYTF. The CDR3 DNA reads as TGTGCCAGCAGGCAAACAGGGGGGGGGCGGTTTTATGGCTACACCTTC.